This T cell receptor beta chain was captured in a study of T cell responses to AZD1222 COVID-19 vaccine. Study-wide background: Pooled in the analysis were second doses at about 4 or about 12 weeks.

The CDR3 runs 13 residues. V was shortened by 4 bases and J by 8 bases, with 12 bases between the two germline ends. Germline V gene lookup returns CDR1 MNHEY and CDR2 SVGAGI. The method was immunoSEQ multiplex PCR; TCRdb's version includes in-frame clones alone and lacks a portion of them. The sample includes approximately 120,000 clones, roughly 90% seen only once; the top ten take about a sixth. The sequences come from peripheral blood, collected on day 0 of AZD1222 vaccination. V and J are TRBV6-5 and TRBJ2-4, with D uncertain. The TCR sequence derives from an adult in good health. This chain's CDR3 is CASSSLVTDIQYF. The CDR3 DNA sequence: TGTGCCAGCAGTTCCCTCGTAACGGACATTCAGTACTTC.